A selection of T cell receptor beta chains follows, all from one sample in a study of blood T cell repertoires in COVID-19. Some clones are missing from TCRdb's copy, which holds only in-frame ones; the method was immunoSEQ multiplex PCR. The repertoire holds fewer than 150,000 clones, roughly 85% seen once, with around 3.5% in the top ten. Specimen: peripheral blood. The origin of the receptors is a man aged 35 to 55 with acute or convalescent COVID-19. The CDR3 runs from the conserved cysteine through the conserved F or W. The D gene is left open where the match is weak. A clone size is listed for some rows: how often the clone was seen (once, few, many), or a class if it is expanded.

size	J	D	V	DNA	CDR3
-	TRBJ1-2	-	TRBV6-6	TGTGCCAGCAGTTATCTCGGGGGCTATGGCTACACCTTC	CASSYLGGYGYTF
-	TRBJ1-1	-	TRBV14	TGTGCCAGCAGCCAAGATATGAGCACTGAAGCTTTCTTT	CASSQDMSTEAFF
once	TRBJ2-3	TRBD2	TRBV2	TGTGCCAGCAGTGAATTTTCCGGGGGGACAGATACGCAGTATTTT	CASSEFSGGTDTQYF
-	TRBJ1-1	-	TRBV24-1	TGTGCCACCAGTGACGGGGGTGGACCTATCGGCACTGAAGCTTTCTTT	CATSDGGGPIGTEAFF
-	TRBJ2-4	-	TRBV9	TGTGCCAGCAGCGTAGGCGGGGAGATTAAAAACATTCAGTACTTC	CASSVGGEIKNIQYF
-	TRBJ2-1	TRBD2	TRBV5-6	TGTGCCAGCAGCCCCTTGACTAGCGGGGGGTCCGACAATGAGCAGTTCTTC	CASSPLTSGGSDNEQFF
-	TRBJ2-5	-	TRBV12-3/TRBV12-4	TGTGCCAGCCATAGCAATGGCGCGACCCAGTACTTC	CASHSNGATQYF
-	TRBJ2-5	-	TRBV29-1	TGCAGCGTTGTCGGGGTCCAAGAGACCCAGTACTTC	CSVVGVQETQYF
-	TRBJ2-1	TRBD2	TRBV4-1	TGCGCCAGCAGCCAGTCAATAGCGGGGTCCTACAATGAGCAGTTCTTC	CASSQSIAGSYNEQFF
few	TRBJ1-6	TRBD1	TRBV3-1/TRBV3-2	TGTGCCAGCGGCCAATCAACAGGGGAATCACCCCTCCACTTT	CASGQSTGESPLHF
-	TRBJ2-3	-	TRBV2	TGTGCCAGCAGTGATAGAGGGATTGGGTCAGATACGCAGTATTTT	CASSDRGIGSDTQYF
-	TRBJ2-1	TRBD2	TRBV6-2/TRBV6-3	TGTGCCAGCAGTTCCCTAGCGGGGGGGCACAATGAGCAGTTCTTC	CASSSLAGGHNEQFF
-	TRBJ2-7	-	TRBV6-5	TGTGCCAGCAGCAACAACAAGGGGGGGAACGAGCAGTACTTC	CASSNNKGGNEQYF
-	TRBJ2-7	-	TRBV7-9	TGTGCCAGCAGCTTAGCCCAGGGTGAGCTGTACGAGCAGTACTTC	CASSLAQGELYEQYF
-	TRBJ2-2	-	TRBV29-1	TGCAGCGTTGCGGACAGCAACACCGGGGAGCTGTTTTTT	CSVADSNTGELFF
-	TRBJ1-6	-	TRBV7-9	TGTGCCAGCAGCTTATCCCAGGGCCTGAGTAATTCACCCCTCCACTTT	CASSLSQGLSNSPLHF
once	TRBJ2-5	-	TRBV24-1	TGTGCCACCAGTGACCCAACCCCGGGACTGGATCAAGAGACCCAGTACTTC	CATSDPTPGLDQETQYF
-	TRBJ1-1	-	TRBV10-3	TGTGCCATCAGTGAGTCGACAGGAGAGGCCACTGAAGCTTTCTTT	CAISESTGEATEAFF
-	TRBJ1-1	-	TRBV12-3/TRBV12-4	TGTGCCAGCAGTCTACAGGGGAACACTGAAGCTTTCTTT	CASSLQGNTEAFF
-	TRBJ2-7	-	TRBV5-1	TGCGCCAGCAGCTTTCTACCAAAGGGCCCAGGGGGACTCGAGCAGTACTTC	CASSFLPKGPGGLEQYF
-	TRBJ1-4	TRBD1	TRBV27	TGTGCCAGCAGTAGTGGGGTAGGGACAGGGGCTAATGAAAAACTGTTTTTT	CASSSGVGTGANEKLFF
-	TRBJ2-3	TRBD2	TRBV4-3	TGCGCCAGCAGCCAAGGACCGACTAGCCGCACAGATACGCAGTATTTT	CASSQGPTSRTDTQYF
-	TRBJ1-2	-	TRBV14	TGTGCCAGCAACCAAGGCACCGGGACTCCAGACGATAACTATGGCTACACCTTC	CASNQGTGTPDDNYGYTF
-	TRBJ1-3	-	TRBV5-5	TGTGCCAGCAGCTCTACGGGCCCAGGGGTCTCTGGAAACACCATATATTTT	CASSSTGPGVSGNTIYF
-	TRBJ2-3	-	TRBV4-3	TGCGCCAGCAGCCAAGGGCTTCCGAGCTCGGGGACAGATACGCAGTATTTT	CASSQGLPSSGTDTQYF
-	TRBJ1-2	-	TRBV11-2	TGTGCCAGCAGCCGAGTAACAGGCTCGGGCTACACCTTC	CASSRVTGSGYTF
-	TRBJ2-2	-	TRBV5-1	TGCGCCAGCAGCTTGGATCAGGGGAACACCGGGGAGCTGTTTTTT	CASSLDQGNTGELFF
-	TRBJ1-3	-	TRBV7-9	TGTGCCAGCAGCTCTACCCTGGGCCCCACGCGAACTGGAAACACCATATATTTT	CASSSTLGPTRTGNTIYF
-	TRBJ1-5	TRBD1	TRBV2	TGTGCCAGCGCCGTCACAGGGGGCGGCAATCAGCCCCAGCATTTT	CASAVTGGGNQPQHF
-	TRBJ1-6	-	TRBV9	TGTGCCAGCAGCGTCGGACAGCGGAATTCACCCCTCCACTTT	CASSVGQRNSPLHF
-	TRBJ2-7	-	TRBV15	TGTGCCACCAGCAGAGGACTGGGGGGGGCCTTCTACGAGCAGTACTTC	CATSRGLGGAFYEQYF
-	TRBJ2-7	-	TRBV9	TGTGCCAGCAGCGTAGCCCCCGGGACCTACGAGCAGTACTTC	CASSVAPGTYEQYF
-	TRBJ2-1	-	TRBV9	TGTGCCAGCAGCGTCAAAGGGGCTTCTCTCTCCTACAATGAGCAGTTCTTC	CASSVKGASLSYNEQFF
-	TRBJ1-2	-	TRBV29-1	TGCAGCGTTGAAGGAGGGCGGGGGGCCGGCAACTATGGCTACACCTTC	CSVEGGRGAGNYGYTF
-	TRBJ2-1	TRBD2	TRBV27	TGTGCCAGCAGCCCTCGACTAGCGGGGGGGGTGGTAAATGAGCAGTTCTTC	CASSPRLAGGVVNEQFF
few	TRBJ1-5	-	TRBV12-3/TRBV12-4	TGTGCCAGCAGTTTAAACGGGGGGAAGCAGCATTTT	CASSLNGGKQHF
once	TRBJ2-2	TRBD1	TRBV11-2	TGTGCCAGCAGCTTAGTGGGACAGGGGTACACCGGGGAGCTGTTTTTT	CASSLVGQGYTGELFF
-	TRBJ2-6	-	TRBV19	TGTGCCAGTAGTATTTCTAGGACACGAAGCTCTGGGGCCAACGTCCTGACTTTC	CASSISRTRSSGANVLTF